The rows below give T cell receptor beta chains drawn from one sample of a study of cytomegalovirus exposure and HLA in healthy donors. Assay used: immunoSEQ multiplex PCR; TCRdb lists only in-frame clones, some missing. The sample has 200,000 to 250,000 clones, about 83% seen once; the top ten hold about 1.4%. Sequences were obtained from PBMCs. The receptors were gathered from a girl aged 5 to 17 in good health and CMV-seronegative. Both conserved end residues are part of each CDR3. The D gene is left open where the match is weak. Clone size is stated in some rows and not others, as once, few, many or a class when expanded.

D gene,J gene,V gene,clone size,CDR3 protein,CDR3 DNA
TRBD2,TRBJ2-7,TRBV5-1,-,CASSTSPSGGPYEQYF,TGCGCCAGCAGCACGTCCCCTAGCGGGGGGCCCTACGAGCAGTACTTC
TRBD2,TRBJ2-5,TRBV2,-,CASSEMSSGGAGLETQYF,TGTGCCAGCAGTGAAATGTCTAGCGGGGGGGCCGGGTTGGAGACCCAGTACTTC
-,TRBJ1-2,TRBV12-2,-,CASRLVRDRVLYLDGYTF,TGTGCAAGTCGCTTAGTCCGGGACAGGGTCCTGTATTTGGATGGCTACACCTTC
TRBD2,TRBJ2-3,TRBV18,-,CASSPPAGGTDTQYF,TGTGCCAGCTCACCACCGGCGGGGGGAACAGATACGCAGTATTTT
-,TRBJ2-1,TRBV7-9,-,CASSLASGGPYYNEQFF,TGTGCCAGCAGCTTAGCTTCCGGGGGTCCTTACTACAATGAGCAGTTCTTC
-,TRBJ1-4,TRBV30,few,CAWTPKGGKLFF,TGTGCCTGGACCCCAAAGGGGGGGAAACTGTTTTTT
TRBD1,TRBJ2-3,TRBV5-4,-,CASQPGGADTQYF,TGTGCCAGCCAACCAGGGGGCGCAGATACGCAGTATTTT
TRBD2,TRBJ2-1,TRBV5-4,-,CASSLASGGAEYNEQFF,TGTGCCAGCAGCTTGGCGAGCGGGGGGGCCGAGTACAATGAGCAGTTCTTC
TRBD1,TRBJ1-2,TRBV14,-,CASSQGGQAAVYGYTF,TGTGCCAGCAGCCAAGGGGGACAGGCGGCCGTCTATGGCTACACCTTC
TRBD1,TRBJ1-5,TRBV5-4,-,CASSSTGSNQPQHF,TGTGCCAGCAGCTCGACAGGGAGCAATCAGCCCCAGCATTTT
TRBD1,TRBJ1-2,TRBV2,-,CASTGTGNYGYTF,TGTGCCAGCACCGGGACAGGGAATTATGGCTACACCTTC
-,TRBJ2-2,TRBV5-1,-,CASSFSAGELFF,TGCGCCAGCAGCTTCTCCGCCGGGGAGCTGTTTTTT
TRBD1,TRBJ1-6,TRBV19,-,CASSLDRVNSPLHF,TGTGCCAGTAGTCTCGACAGGGTAAATTCACCCCTCCACTTT
-,TRBJ2-1,TRBV28,-,CASSPNNEQFF,TGTGCCAGCAGTCCCAACAATGAGCAGTTCTTC
-,TRBJ1-4,TRBV28,-,CASSLPRRETNEKLFF,TGTGCCAGCAGTTTACCTAGGAGGGAGACTAATGAAAAACTGTTTTTT
TRBD1,TRBJ2-2,TRBV6-1,few,CASTLTGSTGELFF,TGTGCCAGCACCCTGACAGGGAGTACCGGGGAGCTGTTTTTT
-,TRBJ2-3,TRBV4-3,-,CASSQDHGAASTDTQYF,TGCGCCAGCAGCCAAGATCACGGAGCGGCTTCCACAGATACGCAGTATTTT
-,TRBJ1-1,TRBV13,-,CASSFRPGEAFF,TGTGCCAGCAGCTTCCGGCCGGGGGAAGCTTTCTTT
-,TRBJ1-2,TRBV27,-,CASSPVVPSWSYGYTF,TGTGCCAGCAGTCCGGTCGTTCCCTCCTGGAGCTATGGCTACACCTTC
-,TRBJ2-1,TRBV18,-,CASSPPGRTYNEQFF,TGTGCCAGCTCACCACCGGGCCGGACCTACAATGAGCAGTTCTTC
-,TRBJ1-2,TRBV25-1,-,CASSEARGFYGYTF,TGTGCCAGCAGTGAAGCCCGGGGATTCTATGGCTACACCTTC
-,TRBJ1-4,TRBV4-1,few,CASSQDRLLRGNEKLFF,TGCGCCAGCAGCCAAGATAGGTTGCTTAGGGGAAATGAAAAACTGTTTTTT
-,TRBJ2-6,TRBV6-5,-,CASLTVSGANVLTF,TGTGCCAGTCTAACGGTCTCTGGGGCCAACGTCCTGACTTTC
TRBD2,TRBJ2-7,TRBV4-1,-,CASSAGGGGSYEQYF,TGCGCCAGCAGTGCGGGGGGGGGAGGCTCCTACGAGCAGTACTTC
-,TRBJ1-5,TRBV6-6,-,CASITGISNQPQHF,TGTGCCAGCATTACCGGGATTAGCAATCAGCCCCAGCATTTT
TRBD1,TRBJ1-2,TRBV5-1,-,CASSPSTGELYGYTF,TGCGCCAGCAGCCCCTCGACAGGGGAATTGTATGGCTACACCTTC
-,TRBJ1-1,TRBV10-1,few,CASRPGQYTEAFF,TGCGCCAGCCGACCGGGACAATACACTGAAGCTTTCTTT
-,TRBJ1-5,TRBV28,-,CASSLVGVGQPQHF,TGTGCCAGCAGTTTAGTCGGGGTAGGTCAGCCCCAGCATTTT
TRBD2,TRBJ2-3,TRBV7-2,once,CASSPGTSGSTDTQYF,TGTGCCAGCAGCCCAGGGACTAGCGGAAGCACAGATACGCAGTATTTT
-,TRBJ2-7,TRBV10-3,-,CAISGTGQEASYEQYF,TGTGCCATCAGTGGCACCGGGCAGGAGGCCAGCTACGAGCAGTACTTC
TRBD2,TRBJ2-3,TRBV6-4,few,CASSDGAGGPDTQYF,TGTGCCAGCAGTGACGGAGCGGGGGGGCCAGATACGCAGTATTTT
TRBD2,TRBJ2-7,TRBV5-4,-,CAIKRPGTSGLYEQYF,TGTGCCATCAAGAGACCGGGGACTAGCGGACTCTACGAGCAGTACTTC
TRBD1,TRBJ1-6,TRBV9,-,CASSNDRGSPLHF,TGTGCCAGCAGTAACGACAGGGGATCACCCCTCCACTTT
TRBD1,TRBJ1-2,TRBV29-1,-,CSDSGQDYGYTF,TGCAGCGACTCCGGACAGGACTATGGCTACACCTTC
-,TRBJ1-2,TRBV27,-,CASSSLQTGGSRRGYTF,TGTGCCAGCAGTTCCCTACAGACTGGGGGGTCTAGACGTGGCTACACCTTC
-,TRBJ2-7,TRBV9,-,CASSVGLGQFYEQYF,TGTGCCAGCAGCGTAGGATTAGGACAGTTCTACGAGCAGTACTTC
-,TRBJ2-2,TRBV7-3,-,CASSLSAGTTMTGELFF,TGTGCCAGCAGCTTAAGTGCAGGAACGACGATGACCGGGGAGCTGTTTTTT
-,TRBJ2-3,TRBV5-6,-,CASSRDLTSTDTQYF,TGTGCCAGCAGCCGGGACTTAACTAGCACAGATACGCAGTATTTT
-,TRBJ1-2,TRBV27,-,CASSGWGRSGGYTF,TGTGCCAGCAGTGGGTGGGGGAGGTCCGGTGGCTACACCTTC
-,TRBJ2-2,TRBV4-1,once,CASRSKQGWGTGELFF,TGCGCCAGCAGATCAAAACAGGGCTGGGGCACCGGGGAGCTGTTTTTT
-,TRBJ1-1,TRBV11-1,-,CASSPQASILLAFF,TGTGCCAGCAGCCCCCAGGCATCCATCCTTCTGGCTTTCTTT
-,TRBJ1-1,TRBV4-1,-,CASRGPQYTEAFF,TGCGCCAGCAGGGGCCCGCAGTACACTGAAGCTTTCTTT